This TCR beta chain is from a study of STAT5B mutations in CD4+ large granular lymphocyte leukemia. Profiling relied on immunoSEQ multiplex PCR, and the TCRdb table lists in-frame clones only, not all of them. Here the sample spans some 32,000 clones, 70% to 90% being singletons. The germline CDR1 and CDR2 sequences are SGHVS and FNYEAQ. The V gene lost 4 bases and the J gene lost 7 bases, with 7 bases spanning the gap. The CDR3 spans 12 residues. This chain uses TRBV7-6 with TRBJ1-4, with no clear D. The sequencing sample was made of CD4+ T cells from blood buffy coats. This clonotype was obtained from a human donor in good health. The CDR3 DNA is TGTGCCAGCAGCTCCTTAGGTGAAAAACTGTTTTTT. It yields the protein CASSSLGEKLFF.